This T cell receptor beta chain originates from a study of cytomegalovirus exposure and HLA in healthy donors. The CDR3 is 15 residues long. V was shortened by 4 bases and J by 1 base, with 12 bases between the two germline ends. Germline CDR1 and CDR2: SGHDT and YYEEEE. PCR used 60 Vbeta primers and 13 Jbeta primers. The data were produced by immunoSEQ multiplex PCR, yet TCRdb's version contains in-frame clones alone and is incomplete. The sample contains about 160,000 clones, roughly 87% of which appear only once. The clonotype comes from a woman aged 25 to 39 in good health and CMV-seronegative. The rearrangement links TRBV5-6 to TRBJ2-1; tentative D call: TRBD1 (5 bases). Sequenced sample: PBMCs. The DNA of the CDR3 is TGTGCCAGCAGCCTCCAGGGCGGTTCCTACAATGAGCAGTTCTTC. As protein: CASSLQGGSYNEQFF.